This TCR beta chain was observed in a study of T-cell reconstitution after alpha-beta-depleted transplantation in children. Whole-study findings and limits: The high TCRbeta diversity at day 60 in some patients came from surviving recipient T cells and thymic progenitors. Reportedly, alpha-beta T cells present about two months post-transplant originated from several hundred expanded clones of graft origin. Counts and diversity of T cells one year after transplant came mostly from newly produced T cells.

The TCRbeta library was prepared with unique molecular identifiers. Via MiXCR, TCRdb re-called the PCR reads, giving one row per CDR3 protein. The sample lists 200,000 to 300,000 distinct CDR3 sequences; about 23% were seen once. V lost 0 bases to trimming and J lost 3 bases, with 18 bases between them. The CDR3 contains 17 residues. The germline V gene has CDR1 LGHDT and CDR2 YNNKEL (reference sequence). On this clonotype itself: Its specificity is unknown.

The starting material was PBMCs, obtained before TCRalphabeta/CD19-depleted stem cell transplant. J is TRBJ2-7 and V is TRBV3-1; D possibly corresponds to TRBD1 (6 bases). The TCR comes from a girl aged 2 to 10 with Fanconi anemia, due to receive a stem cell transplant. This CDR3 reads CASSQEWGSRGIYEQYF. The CDR3 DNA reads TGTGCCAGCAGCCAAGAGTGGGGCAGCAGGGGTATCTACGAGCAGTACTTC.